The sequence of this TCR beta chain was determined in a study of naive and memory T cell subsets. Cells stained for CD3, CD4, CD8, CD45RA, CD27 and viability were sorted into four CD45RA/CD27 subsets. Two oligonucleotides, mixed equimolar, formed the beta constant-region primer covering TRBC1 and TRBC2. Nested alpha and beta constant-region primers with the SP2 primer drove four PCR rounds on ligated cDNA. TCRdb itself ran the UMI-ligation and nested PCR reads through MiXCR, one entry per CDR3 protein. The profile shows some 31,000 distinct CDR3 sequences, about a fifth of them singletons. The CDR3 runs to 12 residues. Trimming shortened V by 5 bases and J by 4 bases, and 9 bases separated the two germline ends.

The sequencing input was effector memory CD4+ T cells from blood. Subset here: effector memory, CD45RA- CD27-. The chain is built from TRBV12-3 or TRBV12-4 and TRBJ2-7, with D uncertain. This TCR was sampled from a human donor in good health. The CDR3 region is CASSRRRYEQYF. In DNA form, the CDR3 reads TGTGCCAGCAGTCGCCGTCGTTACGAGCAGTACTTC.